Listed below are T cell receptor beta chains from one sample, sequenced in a study of blood T cell repertoires in COVID-19. Sequencing used immunoSEQ multiplex PCR; TCRdb keeps in-frame clones, though not all of them. Here the sample spans 300,000 to 350,000 clones, over 75% being singletons. The specimen sequenced was peripheral blood. The receptors originated from a woman in her 30s with COVID-19, enrolled during active disease. Both conserved end residues are part of each CDR3. D genes are given only for firm matches. The size entry is marked missing in some rows and otherwise reads once, few, many or a size class.

TRBD1 | TRBJ1-1 | TRBV30 | NA | CARDRGSGATEAFF | TGTGCCCGTGACAGGGGGAGCGGCGCGACTGAAGCTTTCTTT
TRBD1 | TRBJ1-1 | TRBV6-6 | NA | CASSRILDRGDTEAFF | TGTGCCAGCAGTCGAATACTGGACAGGGGAGACACTGAAGCTTTCTTT
NA | TRBJ2-1 | TRBV24-1 | NA | CATSDGAASYNEQFF | TGTGCCACCAGTGATGGGGCGGCCTCCTACAATGAGCAGTTCTTC
NA | TRBJ1-2 | TRBV30 | NA | CAWSVSYGYTF | TGTGCCTGGAGTGTGAGCTATGGCTACACCTTC
TRBD2 | TRBJ2-1 | TRBV9 | NA | CASNPLAGDNNEQFF | TGTGCCAGCAACCCCCTAGCGGGAGACAACAATGAGCAGTTCTTC
NA | TRBJ2-7 | TRBV5-1 | NA | CASSLEVRGSDEQYF | TGCGCCAGCAGCTTGGAGGTCAGGGGTTCGGACGAGCAGTACTTC
TRBD2 | TRBJ2-1 | TRBV24-1 | few | CATSDLVAGAPHEQFF | TGTGCCACCAGTGACCTGGTGGCGGGAGCTCCGCATGAGCAGTTCTTC
NA | TRBJ1-2 | TRBV4-1 | NA | CASSGPDRRPNYGYTF | TGCGCCAGCAGCGGCCCAGACAGGCGGCCTAACTATGGCTACACCTTC
TRBD1 | TRBJ1-6 | TRBV15 | NA | CATSMKQGLNSPLHF | TGTGCCACCAGCATGAAACAGGGGCTCAATTCACCCCTCCACTTT
NA | TRBJ2-2 | TRBV5-1 | NA | CASSLVRQGFTGELFF | TGCGCCAGCAGCTTGGTCCGGCAGGGGTTCACCGGGGAGCTGTTTTTT
NA | TRBJ1-6 | TRBV9 | NA | CASSPSSLEGSPLHF | TGTGCCAGCAGCCCCAGCAGCCTTGAGGGTTCACCCCTCCACTTT
TRBD1 | TRBJ1-1 | TRBV6-1 | NA | CASSVPGQGGRAEAFF | TGTGCCAGCAGTGTCCCGGGACAGGGTGGTAGAGCTGAAGCTTTCTTT
TRBD1 | TRBJ1-1 | TRBV6-6 | NA | CASSLGQGLTNTEAFF | TGTGCCAGCAGTTTGGGACAGGGGCTAACGAACACTGAAGCTTTCTTT
TRBD2 | TRBJ2-5 | TRBV30 | NA | CAWMGRLLAGGKTQYF | TGTGCCTGGATGGGACGCCTTCTAGCGGGAGGAAAGACCCAGTACTTC
NA | TRBJ2-2 | TRBV27 | NA | CASNAGRGGELFF | TGTGCCAGCAACGCCGGGAGAGGCGGGGAGCTGTTTTTT
TRBD1 | TRBJ2-4 | TRBV5-1 | NA | CASSLTRQGTLAKNIQYF | TGCGCCAGCAGCTTGACCCGACAGGGGACCTTAGCCAAAAACATTCAGTACTTC
TRBD1 | TRBJ2-5 | TRBV4-1 | NA | CASSPSGGHGETQYF | TGCGCCAGCAGCCCCTCAGGGGGCCATGGGGAGACCCAGTACTTC
TRBD2 | TRBJ2-1 | TRBV28 | NA | CASRGLAYNEQFF | TGTGCCAGCAGGGGACTAGCGTACAATGAGCAGTTCTTC
TRBD2 | TRBJ2-1 | TRBV20-1 | once | CSAFSGNEQFF | TGCAGTGCTTTTAGCGGGAATGAGCAGTTCTTC
NA | TRBJ2-3 | TRBV15 | NA | CATSKLLGTDTQYF | TGTGCCACCAGCAAGCTTTTGGGCACAGATACGCAGTATTTT
NA | TRBJ2-5 | TRBV6-2/TRBV6-3 | NA | CASSSRVSPGETQYF | TGTGCCAGCAGTTCTCGGGTCTCCCCCGGGGAGACCCAGTACTTC
NA | TRBJ2-3 | TRBV7-3 | NA | CASSLSGGSTDTQYF | TGTGCCAGCAGCTTAAGTGGCGGGAGCACAGATACGCAGTATTTT
NA | TRBJ1-4 | TRBV6-4 | NA | CASSPVRGEKLFF | TGTGCCAGCAGTCCCGTTCGAGGGGAAAAACTGTTTTTT
TRBD2 | TRBJ2-7 | TRBV7-6 | NA | CASSSRTSGYEQYF | TGTGCCAGCAGCTCTCGGACTAGCGGTTACGAGCAGTACTTC
NA | TRBJ1-5 | TRBV19 | NA | CASSPLGEGNQPQHF | TGTGCCAGTAGTCCCCTAGGGGAGGGCAATCAGCCCCAGCATTTT
NA | TRBJ2-7 | TRBV27 | NA | CASTLKRGGYEQYF | TGTGCCAGCACCCTTAAGAGGGGGGGCTACGAGCAGTACTTC
TRBD1 | TRBJ2-2 | TRBV5-4 | NA | CASSLPGQRGTGELFF | TGTGCCAGCAGCTTACCGGGACAGAGGGGAACCGGGGAGCTGTTTTTT
NA | TRBJ1-5 | TRBV19 | NA | CASNQDQGGRNQPQHF | TGTGCCAGTAACCAAGACCAGGGAGGGCGCAATCAGCCCCAGCATTTT
NA | TRBJ2-7 | TRBV5-4 | NA | CASSFPSSDEQYF | TGTGCCAGCAGCTTCCCTAGCAGCGACGAGCAGTACTTC
NA | TRBJ2-1 | TRBV11-3 | once | CASSLGGAGEQFF | TGTGCCAGCAGCTTAGGGGGCGCTGGTGAGCAGTTCTTC
TRBD2 | TRBJ2-1 | TRBV23-1 | NA | CAGPGGNEQFF | TGCGCCGGGCCGGGGGGGAATGAGCAGTTCTTC
TRBD2 | TRBJ2-2 | TRBV30 | NA | CAWKRYLGFIAAGDTGELFF | TGTGCCTGGAAGAGGTATCTGGGTTTCATAGCAGCGGGAGACACCGGGGAGCTGTTTTTT
NA | TRBJ2-1 | TRBV19 | NA | CASSPTQGDEQFF | TGTGCCAGTAGTCCCACACAAGGGGATGAGCAGTTCTTC
NA | TRBJ2-1 | TRBV11-1 | NA | CASSTEGNSYNEQFF | TGTGCCAGCAGCACCGAGGGTAACTCCTACAATGAGCAGTTCTTC
TRBD2 | TRBJ2-1 | TRBV2 | NA | CASSETAGIYNEQFF | TGTGCCAGCAGTGAAACAGCGGGAATCTACAATGAGCAGTTCTTC
TRBD1 | TRBJ1-2 | TRBV28 | NA | CASWGQRFNYGYTF | TGTGCCAGCTGGGGACAGAGATTTAACTATGGCTACACCTTC
TRBD1 | TRBJ1-2 | TRBV5-1 | NA | CASSLLGGADYGYTF | TGCGCCAGCAGCTTATTAGGGGGCGCGGACTATGGCTACACCTTC
TRBD2 | TRBJ2-1 | TRBV3-1/TRBV3-2 | NA | CASSWTSGRGNEQFF | TGTGCCAGCAGCTGGACTAGCGGGAGGGGGAATGAGCAGTTCTTC
TRBD1 | TRBJ1-1 | TRBV6-5 | NA | CASSYPDREAFF | TGTGCCAGCAGTTACCCGGACAGGGAAGCTTTCTTT
NA | TRBJ1-1 | TRBV29-1 | NA | CSVVGGTAFF | TGCAGCGTTGTGGGAGGCACAGCTTTCTTT
NA | TRBJ1-1 | TRBV5-5 | NA | CASSLRPPPGLDTEAFF | TGTGCCAGCAGCTTGCGACCCCCGCCCGGGTTAGACACTGAAGCTTTCTTT
TRBD2 | TRBJ2-1 | TRBV6-2/TRBV6-3 | NA | CASSDGLAGVYNEQFF | TGTGCCAGCAGTGACGGACTAGCGGGGGTCTACAATGAGCAGTTCTTC
NA | TRBJ1-1 | TRBV7-9 | few | CASSTWGGGRKDTEAFF | TGTGCCAGCAGCACCTGGGGCGGGGGGCGGAAAGACACTGAAGCTTTCTTT